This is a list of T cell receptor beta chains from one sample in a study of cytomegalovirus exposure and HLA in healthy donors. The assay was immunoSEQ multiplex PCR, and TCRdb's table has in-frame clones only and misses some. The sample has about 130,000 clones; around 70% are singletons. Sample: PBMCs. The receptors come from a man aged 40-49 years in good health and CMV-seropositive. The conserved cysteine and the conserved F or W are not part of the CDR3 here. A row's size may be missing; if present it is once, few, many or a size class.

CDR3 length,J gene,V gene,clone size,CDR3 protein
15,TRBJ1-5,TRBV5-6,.,ASSSRGVGPGHGPQH
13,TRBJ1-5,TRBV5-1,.,ASSLDGHTSEPQH
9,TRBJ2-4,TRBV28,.,VSEGGNIQY
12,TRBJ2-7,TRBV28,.,ASSRTSGGYEQY
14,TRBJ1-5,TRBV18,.,ASSPGQGAGNQPQH
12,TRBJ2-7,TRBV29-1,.,SVERTGSSYEQY
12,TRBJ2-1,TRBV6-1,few,ASRVRRGHNEQF
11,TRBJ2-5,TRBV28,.,ASSRQGEETQY
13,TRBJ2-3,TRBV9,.,ASSVGGLSSDTQY
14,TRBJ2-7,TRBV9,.,ASSSGGGAAQYEQY
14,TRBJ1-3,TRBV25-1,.,ASSVSPGTVGNTIY
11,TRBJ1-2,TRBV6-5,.,ASTPGQRIGYT
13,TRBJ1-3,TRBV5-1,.,ASSRTGGRGNTIY
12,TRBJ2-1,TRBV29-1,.,SADPAGLYNEQF
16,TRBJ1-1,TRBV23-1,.,ASSQSKSFTGLNTEAF
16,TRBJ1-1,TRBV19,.,ASSMYFPTGDMNTEAF
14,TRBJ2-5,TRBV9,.,ASSVGDLREQETQY
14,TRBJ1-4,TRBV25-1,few,ASSGSTTGLFEKLF
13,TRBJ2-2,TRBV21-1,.,ASSKAQANTGELF
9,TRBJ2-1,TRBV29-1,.,SVQTGDEQF
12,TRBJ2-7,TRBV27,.,ASQSAGEIYEQY
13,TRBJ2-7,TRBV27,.,ASSRAGGEGYEQY
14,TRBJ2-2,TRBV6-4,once,ASSDSQGAITGELF
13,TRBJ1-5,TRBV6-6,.,ASSYSIGANQPQH
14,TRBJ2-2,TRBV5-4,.,ASSFFSGSFTGELF
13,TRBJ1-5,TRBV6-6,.,ASSRGGQELVPQH
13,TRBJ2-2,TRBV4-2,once,ASSQDRGGTGELF
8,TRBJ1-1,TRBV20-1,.,SARGREAF
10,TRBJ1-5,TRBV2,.,ACSGDNQPQH
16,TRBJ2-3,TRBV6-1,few,ASSEVRTSGTRADTQY
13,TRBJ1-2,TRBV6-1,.,ASSEQPGQGYGYT
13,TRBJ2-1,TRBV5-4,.,ASSLAQGAYNEQF
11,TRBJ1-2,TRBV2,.,ASGDFLNYGYT
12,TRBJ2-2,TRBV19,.,ASRARGRAGELF
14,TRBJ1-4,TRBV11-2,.,ASSLGQGARGEKLF
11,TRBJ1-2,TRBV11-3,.,ASSLVGGYGYT
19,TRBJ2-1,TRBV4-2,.,ASSRFVLTSGRASSYNEQF
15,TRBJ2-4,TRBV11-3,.,ASNSQDRDKAKNIQY
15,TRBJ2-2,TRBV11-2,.,ASSLEGTRANTGELF
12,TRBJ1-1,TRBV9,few,ASSPWTGNTEAF
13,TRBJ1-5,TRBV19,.,ASSIGTGRYQPQH
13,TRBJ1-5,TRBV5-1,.,ASSLATGGSQPQH
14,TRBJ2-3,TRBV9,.,ASSVGGVRSTDTQY
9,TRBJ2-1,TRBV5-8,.,ASSEGNEQF
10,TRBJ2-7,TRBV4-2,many,ASSLDSDEQY
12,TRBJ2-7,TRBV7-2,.,ASSFGQRDYEQY
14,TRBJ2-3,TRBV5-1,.,ASSPGSGASTDTQY
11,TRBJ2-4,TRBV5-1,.,ASSLGQGNIQY
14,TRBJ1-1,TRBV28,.,ASSLYRGWGNTEAF
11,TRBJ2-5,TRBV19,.,ASASGRGETQY
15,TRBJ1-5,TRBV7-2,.,ASSLVPAGGGNQPQH
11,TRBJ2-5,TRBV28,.,ASSLGQKETQY
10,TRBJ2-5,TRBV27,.,SSGFGGETQY
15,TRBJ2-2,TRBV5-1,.,ASSLAQLGGITGELF
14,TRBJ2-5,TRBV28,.,ASTMLGAGAQETQY